Listed below are T cell receptor beta chains from one sample, sequenced in a study of blood T cell repertoires in COVID-19. The data were produced by immunoSEQ multiplex PCR, yet TCRdb's version contains in-frame clones alone and is incomplete. There are about 180,000 clones in the sample; around 90% occur only once, and 0.58% lies in the top ten. Material: peripheral blood. The receptors stem from a man between 60 and 70 years old with COVID-19, enrolled during active disease. Both conserved end residues are part of each CDR3. The D gene is left open where the match is weak. Expanded clones get a size class; other rows say once, few or many, or leave the size out.

TGTGCCATCAGAGGACAGGGGTTGGGTTCACCCCTCCACTTT	CAIRGQGLGSPLHF	TRBV10-3	TRBJ1-6	.	TRBD1
TGCAGCGTTAAACCGGGACAGGGTCTGCAGTATTTT	CSVKPGQGLQYF	TRBV29-1	TRBJ2-3	.	TRBD1
TGTGCCAGCAGTCCAGGACAGCTACACACAGATACGCAGTATTTT	CASSPGQLHTDTQYF	TRBV6-2/TRBV6-3	TRBJ2-3	.	.
TGTGCCAGCAGTTACGGTTCGACAGGGGGGAATGAAAAACTGTTTTTT	CASSYGSTGGNEKLFF	TRBV6-5	TRBJ1-4	.	TRBD1
TGTGCCAGCAGACTCTCAGGGGATGGTGGAAACACCATATATTTT	CASRLSGDGGNTIYF	TRBV7-2	TRBJ1-3	.	.
TGCAGCGTTGACGCCGGGATAAACGTCCTGACTTTC	CSVDAGINVLTF	TRBV29-1	TRBJ2-6	.	.
TGTGCCAGCAGTAGCGCAGGACAATCTTCCGAGCAGTACTTC	CASSSAGQSSEQYF	TRBV6-5	TRBJ2-7	.	.
TGTGCCATAGGCGGGTTCAGGGAAAAACTGTTTTTT	CAIGGFREKLFF	TRBV10-3	TRBJ1-4	.	.
TGTGCCAGCAGTTTGTGGGGCACCTACGAGCAGTACTTC	CASSLWGTYEQYF	TRBV12-3/TRBV12-4	TRBJ2-7	.	.
TGTGCCAGTAGTCCTCAGGGGATGAACACTGAAGCTTTCTTT	CASSPQGMNTEAFF	TRBV19	TRBJ1-1	few	.
TGCGCCAGCAGCCAAGATGATCCCCGTACAGGGGGTGGTGAAAAACTGTTTTTT	CASSQDDPRTGGGEKLFF	TRBV4-3	TRBJ1-4	.	TRBD1
TGTGCCAGCAGCGGTCCCGGGACAGGAGTACCCCTCCACTTT	CASSGPGTGVPLHF	TRBV6-5	TRBJ1-6	.	TRBD1
TGTGCCACCAGTGACATCCTGGGGGCTCGGGAGACCCAGTACTTC	CATSDILGARETQYF	TRBV24-1	TRBJ2-5	.	.
TGTGCCAGCAGTTTCCTCATCGGGACAACTGGAAACACCATATATTTT	CASSFLIGTTGNTIYF	TRBV28	TRBJ1-3	.	.
TGCGCCAGCAGCCAAACAGGGGTCCTCCCTAATGAAAAACTGTTTTTT	CASSQTGVLPNEKLFF	TRBV4-3	TRBJ1-4	.	TRBD1
TGCGCCAGCAGCCCCCCTGGCAGGGACTCCTCTGGGGCCAACGTCCTGACTTTC	CASSPPGRDSSGANVLTF	TRBV5-1	TRBJ2-6	.	.
TGTGCCAGCAGAAGGCCCCCTAGGGAGACCCAGTACTTC	CASRRPPRETQYF	TRBV2	TRBJ2-5	.	.
TGTGCCAGCAGCTTAGAGACTAGAGAGACCCAGTACTTC	CASSLETRETQYF	TRBV11-3	TRBJ2-5	.	.
TGTGCCAGCAGCTTTCCAGGGGATACGAGCTCCTACAATGAGCAGTTCTTC	CASSFPGDTSSYNEQFF	TRBV5-6	TRBJ2-1	.	.
TGTGCCAGCCTATCCGGAGGGAGCACAGATACGCAGTATTTT	CASLSGGSTDTQYF	TRBV28	TRBJ2-3	once	.
TGTGCCAGCAGCTCGACGACAGGGGTGGTAAAGACCCAGTACTTC	CASSSTTGVVKTQYF	TRBV7-9	TRBJ2-5	.	TRBD1
TGTGCTAGCAGCAATACGGCGGGCACCGGGGAGCTGTTTTTT	CASSNTAGTGELFF	TRBV7-7	TRBJ2-2	.	.
TGTGCCAGCAGCTTAGTGGCAGATGAAAAACTGTTTTTT	CASSLVADEKLFF	TRBV7-2	TRBJ1-4	few	.
TGTGCCACCAGTGTTTCGGGGGGCAATCAGCCCCAGCATTTT	CATSVSGGNQPQHF	TRBV24-1	TRBJ1-5	.	.
TGTGCCACCAGTGATCCCTCCTCGGCAGGGGTAGAGACCCAGTACTTC	CATSDPSSAGVETQYF	TRBV24-1	TRBJ2-5	.	.
TGTGCCAGCAGCCAAGATACGGGAGGGTCGTACAATGAGCAGTTCTTC	CASSQDTGGSYNEQFF	TRBV4-2	TRBJ2-1	.	TRBD2
TGTGCCATCAGTGAGTCGGCTGGAGACAGCGGGCTTAGCAATCAGCCCCAGCATTTT	CAISESAGDSGLSNQPQHF	TRBV10-3	TRBJ1-5	.	.
TGTGCCAGCAGCGTATCTGTAAACACCGGGGAGCTGTTTTTT	CASSVSVNTGELFF	TRBV9	TRBJ2-2	.	.
TGTGCCAGCAGCTTAGGCAGCGGAGTCACAGATACGCAGTATTTT	CASSLGSGVTDTQYF	TRBV7-9	TRBJ2-3	.	.